This TCR beta chain was identified in a study of early stage breast cancer tumors. Study overall: Invasive lobular carcinomas made up four of 12 ER+/PR+/HER2- tumors.

Each sample had two DNA replicates, about 0.5 ug blood or 1.5 ug tissue. Data came from immunoSEQ multiplex PCR; TCRdb stores just in-frame clones and leaves some out. The sample holds 51,000 or so clones, roughly 84% seen once. Trimming cost V 1 base and J 7 bases, with 10 bases left between them. There are 13 residues in the CDR3. Germline V gene sequence: CDR1 SGHTA, CDR2 FQGNSA. Findings of the study overall: Compared with adjacent normal breast tissue, tumors showed roughly 2.5-fold greater T cell density and higher clonality.

This clone has a single count. Its antigen is as yet unknown. The sequencing sample was made of blood. This TCR came from a person aged 45-65 years with breast cancer. This chain uses TRBV7-2 with TRBJ1-2; TRBD1 might be the D (5 bases). The CDR3 loop is CASSLVGPGGYTF. The CDR3 DNA is TGTGCCAGCAGCTTAGTGGGACCAGGTGGCTACACCTTC.